The 19 T cell receptor beta chains reported below all come from one sample, sequenced in a study of control samples from healthy donors and cancer patients. The table came from immunoSEQ multiplex PCR; TCRdb's copy has only in-frame clones and leaves some out. The profile shows about 51,000 clones, around nine tenths of them singletons. The sequenced material came from PBMCs. The receptor source for this set is a man aged 50 or older with head and neck cancer.

The CDR3 DNA follows: TGTGCCACCAGTGACGCCGGGACTAGCAGGGCAGATACGCAGTATTTT. Translating it yields CATSDAGTSRADTQYF. V gene TRBV24-1 combines with J gene TRBJ2-3, with 9 bases lining up with TRBD2. Germline CDR1 KGHDR, CDR2 SFDVKD. The CDR3 sequence is 16 residues long. J was trimmed by 4 bases and V by 4 bases; bases with no gene match: 8.

As regards this clone: Its ends do not fully match the called genes, so a read error is possible. Other nucleotide sequences in the sample specify the same CDR3. This sequence joins TRBV5-5 and TRBJ1-4, with D perhaps TRBD1 (5 bases). This CDR3 has 14 residues. CDR1 and CDR2 from the germline V gene are SGHKS and YYEKEE (reference sequence). CDR3 protein: CASSLGQGGEKLFF. For the CDR3, the DNA is TGCGCCAGCAGCTTGGGGCAGGGAGGTGAAAAACTGTTTTTT.

V gene TRBV10-3 combines with J gene TRBJ1-1; D ambiguous. Deletions cut 6 bases from V and 10 bases from J, with 15 bases between. The germline V gene encodes CDR1 ENHRY and CDR2 SYGVKD. The CDR3 covers 12 residues. CDR3 region: CAIRSPQSGAFF. The CDR3 coding sequence is TGTGCCATCAGATCCCCCCAGTCGGGAGCTTTCTTT.

V usage is TRBV10-3 and J usage is TRBJ2-3, with 11 bases lining up with TRBD2. Per germline, CDR1 ENHRY and CDR2 SYGVKD. This CDR3 spans 16 amino acids. With V trimmed by 6 bases and J by 4 bases, 9 bases remained unmatched. The CDR3 spells CAIRPIAGGLSDTQYF. CDR3 coding DNA: TGTGCCATCAGACCTATAGCGGGGGGGCTCTCAGATACGCAGTATTTT.

This chain links TRBV12-2 with TRBJ2-7; the table names TRBD1, a call not compared with the DNA. TRBV12-2 is classified as a pseudogene. The CDR3 has 16 amino acids. The CDR3 protein is CASRLALGQGSYEQYF. For the CDR3, the DNA is TGTGCAAGTCGCTTAGCGCTGGGACAGGGGTCCTACGAGCAGTACTTC.

The chain employs TRBV19 and TRBJ1-1, with 8 bases matching TRBD1. This CDR3 spans 13 amino acids. With 5 bases clipped from V and 4 bases from J, the junction kept 3 bases outside the gene matches. The germline V gene has CDR1 LNHDA and CDR2 SQIVND (reference sequence). The CDR3 spells CASSLTGGTEAFF. Written as DNA, the CDR3 is TGTGCCAGTAGTTTAACAGGGGGCACTGAAGCTTTCTTT.

The rearrangement links TRBV14 to TRBJ2-5; D may be TRBD1 (5 bases). The CDR3 loop spans 15 amino acids. Trimming cost V 3 bases and J 0 bases, with 11 bases left between them. Germline CDR1 is SGHDN and CDR2 is FVKESK. CDR3 bases: TGTGCCAGCAGCCACCCACAGGCGTACCAAGAGACCCAGTACTTC. Protein sequence: CASSHPQAYQETQYF.

This sequence joins TRBV6-2 or TRBV6-3 and TRBJ2-5, with D possibly being TRBD2 (5 bases). Germline V CDR1 and CDR2: MNHEY, SVGEGT. The length of the CDR3 is 14 residues. The V end was cut by 0 bases, the J end by 5 bases, with 10 bases between. CDR3 DNA sequence: TGTGCCAGCAGTTACTCGAGTAGGGAGGAGACCCAGTACTTC. Amino acids: CASSYSSREETQYF.

The chain combines TRBV4-1 with TRBJ2-1; 8 bases line up with TRBD2. The CDR3 totals 17 residues. Losses at the gene ends were 4 bases for V and 4 bases for J; bases not matched to a gene: 12. The germline V gene has CDR1 MGHRA and CDR2 YSYEKL. In DNA form, the CDR3 reads TGCGCCAGCAGCCGAGCAAAAGCGGGAGTGGGGTACAATGAGCAGTTCTTC. Protein: CASSRAKAGVGYNEQFF.

The genes are TRBV27 and TRBJ2-1, with 10 bases matching TRBD2. CDR1 and CDR2 from the germline V gene are MNHEY and SMNVEV (reference sequence). V gave up 0 bases and J gave up 4 bases; unmatched junction bases: 12. The CDR3 is 19 residues long. CDR3 loop: CASSLSKGASGSKYNEQFF. The CDR3 DNA reads TGTGCCAGCAGTTTATCGAAAGGAGCTAGCGGGAGCAAGTACAATGAGCAGTTCTTC.

Concerning this clone: Since the CDR3 does not end with the conserved phenylalanine or tryptophan, this likely comes from a read error. No DNA is shown, since the ends of the CDR3 on it are uncertain; the CDR3 is the one TCRdb lists. The chain combines TRBV20-1 with TRBJ2-3; TRBD2, as called in the table, went unchecked against the DNA. Germline V CDR1 and CDR2: DFQATT, SNEGSKA (reference sequence). The CDR3 has 11 amino acids, counting both end residues. CDR3 sequence reads: CSARNAGLVLV.

The chain joins TRBV25-1 to TRBJ2-7; D perhaps matches TRBD2 (6 bases). Germline V gene data show CDR1 as MGHDK and CDR2 as SYGVNS. V was shortened by 7 bases and J by 5 bases, with 21 bases between the two germline ends. The CDR3 extends over 15 amino acids. CDR3 sequence: CASTVDEGPGDEQYF. CDR3 bases: TGTGCCAGCACCGTCGACGAGGGGCCGGGAGACGAGCAGTACTTC.

The chain carries TRBV6-5 and TRBJ1-2; D is possibly TRBD1 (6 bases). This CDR3 has 15 amino acids. Trimming shortened V by 0 bases and J by 3 bases, and 11 bases separated the two germline ends. Germline loops: CDR1 MNHEY, CDR2 SVGAGI. The CDR3 region has the DNA TGTGCCAGCAGTTACTCCTTTAGGGGGGACTATGGCTACACCTTC. Residues: CASSYSFRGDYGYTF.

J is TRBJ1-3 and V is TRBV29-1; maybe TRBD1 (6 bases). V lost 7 bases and J lost 4, with 14 bases in between. Germline assignment: CDR1 SQVTM and CDR2 ANQGSEA. The CDR3 consists of 13 residues. Here the CDR3 reads CSARRGGGNTIYF. The CDR3 DNA sequence: TGCAGCGCCCGGCGGGGGGGCGGAAACACCATATATTTT.

This chain connects TRBV6-1 to TRBJ2-7, with a tentative D call TRBD1 (9 bases). Trimming pared 1 base from V and 5 bases from J, leaving 18 bases between. CDR1 MNHNS and CDR2 SASEGT come from the germline V gene. The CDR3 is 16 amino acids. The DNA for the CDR3 is TGTGCCAGCAGTGAAGTTAGCGGGACAGGGAGCGACGAGCAGTACTTC. Encoded protein: CASSEVSGTGSDEQYF.

The chain joins TRBV7-2 to TRBJ2-5; TRBD2 matches 10 bases. The CDR3 is 14 amino acids. The J segment lost 4 bases and the V segment lost 2 bases, leaving 1 base of the junction unmatched. The germline CDR1 and CDR2 sequences are SGHTA and FQGNSA. Here the CDR3 reads CASSLSGGAETQYF. In DNA form, the CDR3 reads TGTGCCAGCAGCTTAAGCGGGGGGGCAGAGACCCAGTACTTC.

The chain has TRBV18 and TRBJ2-5; TRBD1 aligns across 10 bases. The CDR3 extends over 15 amino acids. Germline V gene lookup returns CDR1 KGHSH and CDR2 LQKENI. After removal of 1 base from V and 5 bases from J, the junction contained 4 bases not matched to a gene. In DNA form, the CDR3 reads TGTGCCAGCTCACCACGTGGACAGGGGGTCGAGACCCAGTACTTC. It yields the protein CASSPRGQGVETQYF.

The rearrangement joins TRBV3-1 (or the pseudogene TRBV3-2) to TRBJ2-7; D ambiguous. Germline CDR1 reads LGHDT; CDR2 reads YNNKEL (reference sequence). The V and J ends lost 1 base and 4 bases respectively, with 5 bases between them. The CDR3 extends over 12 amino acids. The CDR3 sequence: CASSQGDYEQYF. The CDR3 nucleotides read TGTGCCAGCAGCCAAGGCGATTACGAGCAGTACTTC.

The rearrangement links TRBV7-3 to TRBJ1-1; tentatively, D is TRBD1 (6 bases). Germline values: CDR1 SGHTA, CDR2 FQGTGA. V was trimmed by 1 base and J by 4 bases, leaving 10 bases between them. The CDR3 covers 14 residues. CDR3 sequence: CASSLRGAGTEAFF. The CDR3 DNA follows: TGTGCCAGCAGCTTAAGGGGGGCCGGCACTGAAGCTTTCTTT.